This TCR beta chain is from a study of neurological immune-mediated disorders. cDNA synthesis was performed by 5'RACE with 10-nucleotide random UMIs. Sequencing runs each generated in excess of 180 million TCR-beta sequences derived from 15-18 subjects. In TCRdb, the 5' RACE reads were re-called with MiXCR into one record per CDR3 protein. The sample has 15,000 to 20,000 distinct CDR3 sequences, approximately 12% seen once. The sorted libraries started from 850,000 to 1,000,000 CD4+ or CD8+ T cells. CDR3 length: 15 residues. Germline V gene data show CDR1 as KGHSH and CDR2 as LQKENI. After removal of 2 bases from V and 8 bases from J, the junction contained 7 bases not matched to a gene.

What was sequenced was CD8+ T cells from blood. The chain carries TRBV18 and TRBJ1-4; TRBD1 matches 8 bases. The receptor's source is a woman aged 45-60 years in good health. CDR3 sequence: CASSPGTGQREKLFF. In DNA form, the CDR3 reads TGTGCCAGCTCACCAGGGACAGGTCAAAGGGAAAAACTGTTTTTT.